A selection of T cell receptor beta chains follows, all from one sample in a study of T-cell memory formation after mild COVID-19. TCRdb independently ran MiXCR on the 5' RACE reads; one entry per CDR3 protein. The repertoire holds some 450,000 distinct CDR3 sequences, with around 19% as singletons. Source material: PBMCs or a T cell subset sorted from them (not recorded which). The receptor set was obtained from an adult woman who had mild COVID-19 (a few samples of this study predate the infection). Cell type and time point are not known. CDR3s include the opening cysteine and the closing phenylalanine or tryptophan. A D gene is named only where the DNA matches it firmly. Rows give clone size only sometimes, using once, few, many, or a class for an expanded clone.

cdr3_aa: CASSPQGLAGDKAQYF
clone_size: many
cdr3_length: 16
d_call: TRBD2
v_call: TRBV5-1

cdr3_aa: CASSRVPPRNTEAFF
clone_size: .
cdr3_length: 15
d_call: .
v_call: TRBV4-1

cdr3_aa: CSVAQGDVVNQPQHF
clone_size: few
cdr3_length: 15
d_call: TRBD1
v_call: TRBV20-1

cdr3_aa: CASSFFGVNTEAFF
clone_size: .
cdr3_length: 14
d_call: .
v_call: TRBV28

cdr3_aa: CASSSDSSNQPQHF
clone_size: .
cdr3_length: 14
d_call: .
v_call: TRBV18

cdr3_aa: CASSDFGLDQPQHF
clone_size: .
cdr3_length: 14
d_call: .
v_call: TRBV2

cdr3_aa: CATSTSGTSSYNEQFF
clone_size: .
cdr3_length: 16
d_call: TRBD2
v_call: TRBV15

cdr3_aa: CASSRKGSYNEQFF
clone_size: few
cdr3_length: 14
d_call: .
v_call: TRBV12-3/TRBV12-4

cdr3_aa: CATSRDSRGEAFF
clone_size: .
cdr3_length: 13
d_call: .
v_call: TRBV15

cdr3_aa: CATSRDLPAAVNEQFF
clone_size: few
cdr3_length: 16
d_call: .
v_call: TRBV15

cdr3_aa: CASRTGAHGYTF
clone_size: .
cdr3_length: 12
d_call: .
v_call: TRBV6-5

cdr3_aa: CSAGLAGAGTGELFF
clone_size: .
cdr3_length: 15
d_call: TRBD2
v_call: TRBV20-1

cdr3_aa: CASSQVLWGEQYF
clone_size: .
cdr3_length: 13
d_call: .
v_call: TRBV4-3

cdr3_aa: CASRPRTSGGYNEQFF
clone_size: few
cdr3_length: 16
d_call: TRBD2
v_call: TRBV12-3/TRBV12-4

cdr3_aa: CASSLTVGITEAFF
clone_size: few
cdr3_length: 14
d_call: .
v_call: TRBV5-6

cdr3_aa: CATSRAHGSPDTQYF
clone_size: .
cdr3_length: 15
d_call: .
v_call: TRBV15

cdr3_aa: CAWRRRAGNTGELFF
clone_size: .
cdr3_length: 15
d_call: .
v_call: TRBV30

cdr3_aa: CASSLGGRSGELFF
clone_size: .
cdr3_length: 14
d_call: .
v_call: TRBV12-3/TRBV12-4

cdr3_aa: CASTLHSYEQYF
clone_size: few
cdr3_length: 12
d_call: .
v_call: TRBV12-3/TRBV12-4

cdr3_aa: CASSLLRQFGEKLFF
clone_size: .
cdr3_length: 15
d_call: .
v_call: TRBV12-3/TRBV12-4

cdr3_aa: CASSSGGNEQFF
clone_size: many
cdr3_length: 12
d_call: .
v_call: TRBV7-9

cdr3_aa: CASSYPGDQEQFF
clone_size: few
cdr3_length: 13
d_call: .
v_call: TRBV5-6

cdr3_aa: CASSDVSRAGDTHEQYF
clone_size: .
cdr3_length: 17
d_call: TRBD2
v_call: TRBV25-1

cdr3_aa: CASRAAGTDIQYF
clone_size: few
cdr3_length: 13
d_call: .
v_call: TRBV6-5

cdr3_aa: CASSSAGHPSYEQYF
clone_size: .
cdr3_length: 15
d_call: .
v_call: TRBV19

cdr3_aa: CASTDGESYEQYF
clone_size: few
cdr3_length: 13
d_call: .
v_call: TRBV2

cdr3_aa: CASSRTKGVDEQFF
clone_size: .
cdr3_length: 14
d_call: .
v_call: TRBV7-9

cdr3_aa: CASSSSDRGNEQFF
clone_size: few
cdr3_length: 14
d_call: TRBD1
v_call: TRBV7-9

cdr3_aa: CASGRGQGKTGANVLTF
clone_size: .
cdr3_length: 17
d_call: TRBD1
v_call: TRBV12-3/TRBV12-4

cdr3_aa: CASSVDGGPNEQYF
clone_size: few
cdr3_length: 14
d_call: .
v_call: TRBV12-3/TRBV12-4

cdr3_aa: CASSLDVALHF
clone_size: few
cdr3_length: 11
d_call: .
v_call: TRBV7-9

cdr3_aa: CASSGSGGTSTDTQYF
clone_size: .
cdr3_length: 16
d_call: TRBD2
v_call: TRBV2

cdr3_aa: CASSSGQAAPEQFF
clone_size: few
cdr3_length: 14
d_call: .
v_call: TRBV5-1

cdr3_aa: CATSVGTTYSDEQFF
clone_size: many
cdr3_length: 15
d_call: TRBD2
v_call: TRBV24-1

cdr3_aa: CASSLGQANYEQYF
clone_size: .
cdr3_length: 14
d_call: TRBD1
v_call: TRBV7-2

cdr3_aa: CASSFSPDRGTEAFF
clone_size: few
cdr3_length: 15
d_call: TRBD1
v_call: TRBV27

cdr3_aa: CASSFGLTETQYF
clone_size: few
cdr3_length: 13
d_call: .
v_call: TRBV7-9

cdr3_aa: CASSQGTSGSVNEQFF
clone_size: few
cdr3_length: 16
d_call: TRBD2
v_call: TRBV4-3

cdr3_aa: CASSPIAGSYNEQFF
clone_size: .
cdr3_length: 15
d_call: TRBD2
v_call: TRBV4-2

cdr3_aa: CASSLSLPRDEQFF
clone_size: few
cdr3_length: 14
d_call: .
v_call: TRBV7-8

cdr3_aa: CASSQGHPGAGGYTPKKYEQYF
clone_size: few
cdr3_length: 22
d_call: TRBD1
v_call: TRBV4-2